What follows are 9 T cell receptor beta chains derived from one specimen sequenced in a study of blood T cell repertoires in COVID-19. Using immunoSEQ multiplex PCR, the repertoire was profiled, and TCRdb retains in-frame clones only, with some absent. The table has hundreds of thousands of clones, more than 75% seen once. The sequencing sample was made of peripheral blood. The receptors originated from a man aged 70 or older with acute or convalescent COVID-19.

The chain joins TRBV5-1 to TRBJ1-5; D ambiguous. CDR3 length equals 16 residues. The germline V and J ends were trimmed by 4 bases and 3 bases, with 17 bases remaining between them. Per the germline V gene, CDR1 is SGHRS and CDR2 is YFSETQ. The CDR3 loop is CASSPQPGMDNQPQHF. In DNA, the CDR3 is TGCGCCAGCAGCCCACAGCCGGGGATGGACAATCAGCCCCAGCATTTT.

The genes are TRBV6-2 or TRBV6-3 and TRBJ2-5; D is undetermined. V gave up 0 bases and J gave up 5 bases, with 13 bases separating them. This CDR3 has 15 amino acids. Germline values: CDR1 MNHEY, CDR2 SVGEGT. Written as DNA, the CDR3 is TGTGCCAGCAGTTACTCGTCGGTAGCTCTGGAGACCCAGTACTTC. As protein: CASSYSSVALETQYF.

V gene TRBV4-2 combines with J gene TRBJ2-1; the D gene is possibly TRBD2 (5 bases). Per germline, CDR1 LGHNA and CDR2 YNFKEQ. The germline V and J ends were trimmed by 3 bases and 3 bases, with 12 bases remaining between them. CDR3 length: 15 residues. CDR3 in DNA: TGTGCCAGCAGCCAGGCGGCAGCGGTCTACAATGAGCAGTTCTTC. Its translation is CASSQAAAVYNEQFF.

The chain recombines TRBV7-2 with TRBJ2-7, with a tentative D call TRBD1 (5 bases). The CDR3 extends over 15 amino acids. Germline loops: CDR1 SGHTA, CDR2 FQGNSA. Trimming removed 0 bases at V and 2 bases at J, with 11 bases between. This CDR3 is CASSLAPGITYEQYF. The DNA for the CDR3 is TGTGCCAGCAGCTTAGCGCCAGGGATTACCTACGAGCAGTACTTC.

The genes are TRBV2 and TRBJ2-4; possible D gene TRBD2, 5 bases. Trimming removed 4 bases from V and 5 bases from J, with 15 bases in between. There are 15 residues in the CDR3. Germline V gene data show CDR1 as SNHLY and CDR2 as FYNNEI. The CDR3 coding sequence is TGTGCCAGCAGTGGGGGAGTGGCGAGTCAAAACATTCAGTACTTC. The encoded protein is CASSGGVASQNIQYF. The full variable domain, rest sourced from reference TRBV2 and TRBJ2-4, is EPEVTQTPSHQVTQMGQEVILRCVPISNHLYFYWYRQILGQKVEFLVSFYNNEISEKSEIFDDQFSVERPDGSNFTLKIRSTKLEDSAMYFCASSGGVASQNIQYFGAGTRLSVL.

This clone was picked up one time. The rearrangement uses TRBV30 and TRBJ1-6; D is perhaps TRBD1 (6 bases). Germline CDR1 reads GTSNPN; CDR2 reads SVGIG (reference sequence). Trimming cost V 0 bases and J 7 bases, with 13 bases left between them. The CDR3 spans 15 residues. As DNA, the CDR3 is TGTGCCTGGAGTGTACTGACAGGACAGAATTCACCCCTCCACTTT. Translating it yields CAWSVLTGQNSPLHF.

V and J are TRBV18 and TRBJ2-3, with a tentative D call TRBD2 (5 bases). Germline CDR1 is KGHSH and CDR2 is LQKENI. The V end lost 0 bases, the J end lost 4 bases, and 14 bases lay between the germline ends. This CDR3 has 16 residues. The CDR3 DNA follows: TGTGCCAGCTCACCACCGCCGCTAGCTGGCGCAGATACGCAGTATTTT. Translation: CASSPPPLAGADTQYF. The full variable domain, rest sourced from reference TRBV18 and TRBJ2-3, is NAGVMQNPRHLVRRRGQEARLRCSPMKGHSHVYWYRQLPEEGLKFMVYLQKENIIDESGMPKERFSAEFPKEGPSILRIQQVVRGDSAAYFCASSPPPLAGADTQYFGPGTRLTVL.

The chain employs TRBV19 and TRBJ2-3, with 12 bases fitting TRBD2. This CDR3 has 16 residues. Germline assignment: CDR1 LNHDA and CDR2 SQIVND (reference sequence). V shed 5 bases and J 7 bases; nucleotides not matched to a gene: 10. CDR3: CASSSSTSGRTYTQYF. In DNA, the CDR3 is TGTGCCAGTAGTTCCTCGACTAGCGGGAGAACATATACGCAGTATTTT.

This chain links TRBV24-1 with TRBJ1-1; a possible D gene is TRBD1 (6 bases). Germline CDR1 KGHDR, CDR2 SFDVKD. The CDR3 consists of 17 residues. The V gene lost 5 bases and the J gene lost 3 bases, with 21 bases spanning the gap. In DNA form, the CDR3 reads TGTGCCACCAGTGGGCCCCGGCGGGGGCGATCAGACACTGAAGCTTTCTTT. Translating it yields CATSGPRRGRSDTEAFF.